A single sample gave rise to the 12 T cell receptor beta chains below, sequenced in a study of T cell clonality in common variable immunodeficiency. Here immunoSEQ multiplex PCR was the method, and the copy in TCRdb shows in-frame clones only, minus some. The sample is made up of roughly 34,000 clones, none counted only once. The sequenced sample consisted of peripheral blood mononuclear cells. Receptors were obtained from a person aged 18 to 75 in good health.

This clone was recorded at least ten times. Read coverage stops 3 residues before the CDR3 terminus; the germline J gene supplies the remainder. The chain employs TRBV19 and TRBJ2-3; no definite D call. This CDR3 comprises 13 residues. The V end lost 4 bases, the J end lost 2 bases, and 7 bases lay between the germline ends. In germline, CDR1 is LNHDA, CDR2 SQIVND (reference sequence). The DNA read from the CDR3 is TGTGCCAGTAGTACTAGGATCACAGATACG. This sequence encodes CASSTRITDT. The full-length CDR3 reads as CASSTRITDTQYF. Full variable domain (remainder filled in from reference TRBV19 and TRBJ2-3): DGGITQSPKYLFRKEGQNVTLSCEQNLNHDAMYWYRQDPGQGLRLIYYSQIVNDFQKGDIAEGYSVSREKKESFPLTVTSAQKNPTAFYLCASSTRITDTQYFGPGTRLTVL.

This clone was counted between two and nine times. The observed sequence ends 3 residues before the CDR3 terminus, with the missing tail filled in from the germline J gene. V and J are TRBV10-2 and TRBJ2-1; D perhaps matches TRBD2 (6 bases). CDR1 WSHSY and CDR2 SAAADI come from the germline V gene. Trimming removed 6 bases from V and 7 bases from J, with 10 bases in between. The CDR3 loop spans 12 amino acids. CDR3 sequence: CASSPAGNEQFF. CDR3 bases read: TGCGCCAGCAGCCCCGCGGGGAATGAG.

This clone was observed at least ten times. The read ends 3 residues before the CDR3 terminus; that terminus is restored from the germline J gene. The chain has TRBV20-1 and TRBJ1-1; the D gene is possibly TRBD1 (6 bases). This CDR3 has 16 amino acids. V dropped 0 bases and J dropped 0 bases, with 14 bases sitting between them. Germline V CDR1 and CDR2: DFQATT, SNEGSKA (reference sequence). Partial CDR3 DNA: TGCAGTGCTAGAGATTGGGGGGGCGAAATGAACACTGAA. It is translated as CSARDWGGEMNTE. The CDR3, in full, reads CSARDWGGEMNTEAFF.

This clone was recorded at least ten times. From the germline J gene comes the end of the CDR3, since the read stops 3 residues before it. This chain connects TRBV5-8 to TRBJ1-2; unclear D gene. CDR3 length equals 13 residues. Germline CDR1 reads SGHTS; CDR2 reads YDEGEE. With 2 bases removed from V and 1 base from J, the gap between germline ends came to 6 bases. Incomplete CDR3 DNA: TGTGCCAGCAGCTTAGCTGTTAACTATGGC. Protein product: CASSLAVNYG. The CDR3, in full, reads CASSLAVNYGYTF.

This clone was recorded many times. The CDR3 goes on 3 residues after the read ends, and that part is filled in from the germline J gene. The V gene is TRBV7-6, the J gene TRBJ2-7, with TRBD1 identical over 9 bases. V lost 0 bases to trimming and J lost 3 bases; unmatched junction nucleotides: 3. Germline loops: CDR1 SGHVS, CDR2 FNYEAQ. The CDR3 runs 15 residues. The CDR3 region is CASSLAETGGYEQYF. CDR3 DNA, as far as it was read: TGTGCCAGCAGCTTAGCGGAGACAGGGGGCTACGAG.

This clone occurred many times. The read stops 3 residues short of the end of the CDR3; the missing end is completed from the germline J gene. This chain uses TRBV19 with TRBJ1-4; D remains ambiguous. The V gene lost 3 bases and the J gene lost 6 bases, with 14 bases spanning the gap. Germline assignment: CDR1 LNHDA and CDR2 SQIVND (reference sequence). The CDR3 loop spans 15 amino acids. CDR3 in amino acids: CASSISPGQDEKLFF. The CDR3 bases that were read are TGTGCCAGTAGTATCTCCCCAGGCCAGGATGAAAAA.

The sample holds many counts of this clone. Read coverage stops 3 residues before the CDR3 terminus; the germline J gene supplies the remainder. The chain employs TRBV20-1 and TRBJ2-3, with 16 bases fitting TRBD2. J lost 6 bases, V lost 1 base, and 7 bases had no gene match. CDR1 is DFQATT and CDR2 is SNEGSKA in the germline V gene (reference sequence). The CDR3 spans 17 residues. CDR3 bases read: TGCAGTGCTAGAGGGGGACTAGCGGGAGGGCCGGTGGATACG. It encodes CSARGGLAGGPVDT. The full CDR3 protein is CSARGGLAGGPVDTQYF.

This clone was observed at least ten times. The read comes to an end 3 residues before the CDR3 does, leaving the germline J gene to fill in the end. The chain joins TRBV7-9 to TRBJ2-7; possible D gene TRBD1, 5 bases. CDR3 length: 13 residues. CDR1 SEHNR and CDR2 FQNEAQ come from the germline V gene (reference sequence). V lost 5 bases and J 6 bases, leaving 14 bases between the germline ends. Incomplete CDR3 DNA: TGTGCCAGCAGCCCAAACCAGGGCCCCGAG. Protein sequence: CASSPNQGPE. The full-length CDR3 reads as CASSPNQGPEQYF.

This clone was seen many times. The read terminates 3 residues ahead of where the CDR3 ends, so the germline J gene completes it. The rearrangement links TRBV7-9 to TRBJ1-1; no reliable D call. The CDR3 spans 15 residues. Germline V lookup: CDR1 SEHNR, CDR2 FQNEAQ (reference sequence). Trimming took 1 base from V and 4 from J, leaving 13 bases between them. The sequenced part of the CDR3 DNA is TGTGCCAGCAGCTTAGGGGCAGGTTTCGGCACTGAA. Its translation is CASSLGAGFGTE. The complete CDR3 reads CASSLGAGFGTEAFF.

This clone was detected many times. The read ends 3 residues shy of where the CDR3 ends; the end is completed using the germline J gene. This chain links TRBV7-8 with TRBJ2-3, with 9 bases fitting TRBD1. The CDR3 loop spans 18 amino acids. Germline V lookup: CDR1 SGHVS, CDR2 FQNEAQ. Trimming cost V 5 bases and J 3 bases; bases outside gene matches: 15. CDR3 residues: CASSPGQGFGGTTDTQYF. The CDR3 bases that were read are TGTGCCAGCAGCCCGGGACAGGGTTTTGGTGGAACAACAGATACG.

There are many counts of this clone. The missing CDR3 end, 3 residues past where the read stops, is filled in from the germline J gene. The chain uses TRBV20-1 and TRBJ2-4; TRBD1 matches 7 bases. The V gene's germline CDR1 is DFQATT and CDR2 SNEGSKA (reference sequence). This CDR3 spans 15 amino acids. V was pared by 3 bases and J by 5 bases, with 10 bases of the junction left unmatched. The CDR3 here is CSASETGRTQNIQYF. CDR3 DNA, as far as it was read: TGCAGTGCTAGTGAGACAGGGCGAACCCAAAACATT.

This clone has ten or more counts. The read finishes 3 residues shy of the CDR3 end, and the germline J gene is used to complete it. The V and J genes are TRBV10-3 and TRBJ1-1; D unresolved. The CDR3 runs to 15 residues. Germline assignment: CDR1 ENHRY and CDR2 SYGVKD. The ends were cut back, 0 bases at V and 0 bases at J, with 8 bases in the middle. The DNA read from the CDR3 is TGTGCCATCAGTGAGTCGCAGGACTTGAACACTGAA. Its translation: CAISESQDLNTE. In full, the CDR3 reads CAISESQDLNTEAFF.